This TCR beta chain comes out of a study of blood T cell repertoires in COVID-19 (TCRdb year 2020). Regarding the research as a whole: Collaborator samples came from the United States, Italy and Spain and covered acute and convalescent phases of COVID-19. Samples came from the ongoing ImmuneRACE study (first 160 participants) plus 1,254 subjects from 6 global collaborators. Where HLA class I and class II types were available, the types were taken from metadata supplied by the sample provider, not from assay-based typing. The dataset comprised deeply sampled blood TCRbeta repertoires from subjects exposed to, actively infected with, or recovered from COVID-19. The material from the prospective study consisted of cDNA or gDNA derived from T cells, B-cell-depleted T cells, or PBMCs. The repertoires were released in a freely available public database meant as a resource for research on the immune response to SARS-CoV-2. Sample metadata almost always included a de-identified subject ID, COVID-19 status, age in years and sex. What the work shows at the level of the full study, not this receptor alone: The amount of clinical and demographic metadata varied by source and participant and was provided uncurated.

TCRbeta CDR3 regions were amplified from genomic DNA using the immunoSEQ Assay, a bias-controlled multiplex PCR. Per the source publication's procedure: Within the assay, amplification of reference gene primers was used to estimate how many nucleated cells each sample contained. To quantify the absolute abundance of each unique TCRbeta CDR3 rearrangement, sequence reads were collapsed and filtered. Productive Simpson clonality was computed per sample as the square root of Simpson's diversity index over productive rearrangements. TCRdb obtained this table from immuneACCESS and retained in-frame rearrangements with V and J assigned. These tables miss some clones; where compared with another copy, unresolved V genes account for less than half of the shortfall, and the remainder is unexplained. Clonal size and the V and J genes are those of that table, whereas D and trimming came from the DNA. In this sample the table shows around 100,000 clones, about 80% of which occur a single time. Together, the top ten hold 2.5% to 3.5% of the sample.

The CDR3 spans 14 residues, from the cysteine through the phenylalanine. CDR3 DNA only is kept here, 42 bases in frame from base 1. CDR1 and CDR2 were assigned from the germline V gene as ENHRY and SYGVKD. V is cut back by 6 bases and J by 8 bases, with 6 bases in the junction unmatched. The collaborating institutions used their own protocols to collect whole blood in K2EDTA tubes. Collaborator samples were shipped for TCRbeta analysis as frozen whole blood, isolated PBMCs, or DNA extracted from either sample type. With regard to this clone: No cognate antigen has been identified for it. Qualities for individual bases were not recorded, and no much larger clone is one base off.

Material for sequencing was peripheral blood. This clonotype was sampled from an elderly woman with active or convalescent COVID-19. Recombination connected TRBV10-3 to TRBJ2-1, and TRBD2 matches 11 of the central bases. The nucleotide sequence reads TGTGCCATCAGCTTTAGCGGGGGGGTCCATGAGCAGTTCTTC. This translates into CAISFSGGVHEQFF.